The clone carrying this T cell receptor (beta chain) was found a few times. The record originates from a study of blood T cell repertoires in COVID-19. Overall study: Sources were T cells, B-cell-depleted T cells, or PBMCs; the material itself was cDNA or gDNA.

Under the authors' procedure: Researchers report that nucleated cell counts were estimated from reference gene primer amplification. Repertoires were generated with immunoSEQ multiplex PCR, while TCRdb's copy carries only in-frame clones and drops some. The V and J calls and clone size were taken over from that table, and D and trimming were inferred from the DNA. The data hold approximately 140,000 clones, with more than 75% observed a single time. The origin of this receptor is a man between 60 and 75 years old with active or convalescent COVID-19. What was sequenced was peripheral blood.

The CDR3 loop is CASSPTGGYGYTF. CDR3 in DNA: TGTGCCAGCAGTCCGACGGGGGGATATGGCTACACCTTC. This sequence joins TRBV27 and TRBJ1-2; TRBD1 is a possible D gene (5 bases). V was clipped by 5 bases and J by 5 bases, with 12 bases between them. Per germline, CDR1 MNHEY and CDR2 SMNVEV (reference sequence). This CDR3 is 13 amino acids long.